These 24 T cell receptor beta chains were sequenced from one sample in a study of blood T cell repertoires in COVID-19. Repertoires were generated with immunoSEQ multiplex PCR, while TCRdb's copy carries only in-frame clones and drops some. The table shows around 380,000 clones, with around 87% occurring only once. Sequenced material: PBMCs or T cells enriched from blood (not recorded which). The origin of the receptors is a man aged 25-45 years who had recovered from COVID-19.

The chain has TRBV29-1 and TRBJ1-1; 9 bases are shared with TRBD1. Trimming removed 6 bases from V and 2 bases from J; junction bases left unmatched: 4. The CDR3 is made up of 13 amino acids. CDR1 SQVTM and CDR2 ANQGSEA come from the germline V gene. Written as DNA, the CDR3 is TGCAGCGTGGCGGGACAGGGTAACACTGAAGCTTTCTTT. Translation: CSVAGQGNTEAFF.

This clone was detected only a few times. The chain is built from TRBV7-9 and TRBJ2-1, with 9 bases lining up with TRBD1. This CDR3 region has 16 residues. Per the germline V gene, CDR1 is SEHNR and CDR2 is FQNEAQ (reference sequence). V shed 1 base and J 9 bases; nucleotides not matched to a gene: 10. The CDR3 DNA follows: TGTGCCAGCAGCTTAGTCCCGGGACAGGGTAAGGGTGAGCAGTTCTTC. This gives the protein CASSLVPGQGKGEQFF.

V usage is TRBV13 and J usage is TRBJ2-3, with 10 bases identical to TRBD1. The junction had 9 bases not matched to a gene; V was cut back by 6 bases and J by 3 bases. The CDR3 has 16 residues. The germline V gene has CDR1 PRHDT and CDR2 FYEKMQ (reference sequence). The CDR3 spells CASRTRTGGRTDTQYF. The CDR3 DNA sequence: TGTGCCAGCAGAACCCGGACAGGGGGACGTACAGATACGCAGTATTTT.

The chain uses TRBV29-1 and TRBJ2-1; 9 nucleotides align to TRBD1. The V gene's germline CDR1 is SQVTM and CDR2 ANQGSEA. The CDR3 sequence is 14 residues long. With V trimmed by 7 bases and J by 2 bases, 6 bases remained unmatched. Here the CDR3 DNA reads TGCAGCGGCACACGGGACAGGGCCTACAATGAGCAGTTCTTC. It encodes CSGTRDRAYNEQFF.

The CDR3 DNA reads TGCGCCAGCAGCTTACTTGGGCAGGAGCCCCAGCATTTT. Translated: CASSLLGQEPQHF. V gene TRBV5-1 combines with J gene TRBJ1-5; D unclear. The length of the CDR3 is 13 residues. Trimming took 2 bases from V and 8 from J, leaving 11 bases between them. Germline V gives CDR1 SGHRS, CDR2 YFSETQ.

Worth noting for this clone: Other nucleotide sequences from this sample produce the same CDR3. The chain links TRBV18 to TRBJ1-6; TRBD1 agrees at 10 bases. The V gene end was trimmed by 6 bases and the J gene end by 7 bases; junction bases not matched to a gene: 6. CDR3 length: 15 amino acids. Per the germline V gene, CDR1 is KGHSH and CDR2 is LQKENI. The CDR3 loop reads CASSLSGQGNSPLHF. For the CDR3, the DNA is TGTGCCAGCTCGCTTTCGGGACAGGGGAATTCACCCCTCCACTTT.

V is TRBV5-1 and J is TRBJ1-4, with TRBD1 matching 7 bases. V was pared by 2 bases and J by 4 bases, with 5 bases of the junction left unmatched. Per the germline V gene, CDR1 is SGHRS and CDR2 is YFSETQ. CDR3 length: 15 residues. CDR3 bases: TGCGCCAGCAGCTTACAAACAGGGGTTAATGAAAAACTGTTTTTT. It translates to CASSLQTGVNEKLFF.

The chain has TRBV10-3 and TRBJ1-1; D is unresolved. V lost 0 bases and J 1 base, leaving 9 bases between the germline ends. This CDR3 has 15 residues. Germline V lookup: CDR1 ENHRY, CDR2 SYGVKD. For the CDR3, the DNA is TGTGCCATCAGTGAGTCGAGTACGGGGAACACTGAAGCTTTCTTT. Protein product: CAISESSTGNTEAFF.

In DNA form, the CDR3 reads TGTGCCAGCACCGAGCGTGGAATGGCTGGAAACACCATATATTTT. Translating it yields CASTERGMAGNTIYF. J is TRBJ1-3 and V is TRBV7-2; no clear D. The CDR3 loop spans 15 amino acids. Germline loops: CDR1 SGHTA, CDR2 FQGNSA. Trimming took 7 bases from V and 2 from J, leaving 15 bases between them.

The gene calls are TRBV7-9 and TRBJ1-1; D gene ambiguous. CDR1 is SEHNR, CDR2 FQNEAQ, per germline (reference sequence). CDR3 size: 14 residues. V lost 2 bases and J lost 6, with 13 bases in between. CDR3: CASSLQVEGSEAFF. In DNA form, the CDR3 reads TGTGCCAGCAGCTTACAAGTAGAGGGCTCTGAAGCTTTCTTT.

V and J are TRBV15 and TRBJ1-5; 8 nucleotides line up with TRBD1. CDR1 is LNHNV, CDR2 YYDKDF, per germline (reference sequence). This CDR3 comprises 15 residues. J lost 8 bases, V lost 0 bases, and 6 bases had no gene match. CDR3 in DNA: TGTGCCACCAGCAGAGACCAGGGGGCTAGCAAGCCCCAGCATTTT. Protein: CATSRDQGASKPQHF.

The chain recombines TRBV19 with TRBJ1-6, with D maybe TRBD1 (5 bases). Germline-derived CDR1 and CDR2 are LNHDA and SQIVND (reference sequence). V gave up 9 bases and J gave up 5 bases, with 11 bases separating them. The CDR3 extends over 13 amino acids. The CDR3 bases are TGTGCCAGCTCACACAGGAATAATTCACCCCTCCACTTT. This sequence encodes CASSHRNNSPLHF.

The chain employs TRBV19 and TRBJ1-5, with 7 bases lining up with TRBD1. The CDR3 loop spans 14 amino acids. Losses at the gene ends were 6 bases for V and 1 base for J; bases not matched to a gene: 3. Germline-derived CDR1 and CDR2 are LNHDA and SQIVND (reference sequence). This CDR3 is CASSSTGSNQPQHF. The CDR3 region has the DNA TGTGCCAGTAGCTCGACAGGGAGCAATCAGCCCCAGCATTTT.

The chain recombines TRBV7-6 with TRBJ1-3, with D perhaps TRBD1 (5 bases). Trimming stripped 5 bases from V and 3 bases from J, with 20 bases between. The CDR3 consists of 17 residues. CDR1 and CDR2 from the germline V gene are SGHVS and FNYEAQ. The CDR3 DNA follows: TGTGCCAGCAGCACGGACACAGGACTACACGGTGGAAACACCATATATTTT. This encodes CASSTDTGLHGGNTIYF.

This chain links TRBV6-5 with TRBJ1-5, with D possibly TRBD1 on 5 matching bases. The germline V and J ends were trimmed by 4 bases and 4 bases, with 11 bases remaining between them. The V gene's germline CDR1 is MNHEY and CDR2 SVGAGI. The CDR3 loop spans 14 amino acids. The CDR3 DNA reads as TGTGCCAGCAGTTGGTCGCGGGGGAATCAGCCCCAGCATTTT. It codes for CASSWSRGNQPQHF.

The chain joins TRBV11-3 to TRBJ2-1, with 9 bases identical to TRBD2. Germline lookup yields CDR1 SGHNT and CDR2 YENEEA. CDR3 length equals 15 residues. The trim removed 4 bases at V and 9 bases at J, leaving 10 bases unmatched. CDR3 DNA sequence: TGTGCCAGCAGCTCGGGACTAGCCACAAATCTTGAGCAGTTCTTC. This encodes CASSSGLATNLEQFF. The full variable domain, completed using reference TRBV11-3 and TRBJ2-1, is EAGVVQSPRYKIIEKKQPVAFWCNPISGHNTLYWYLQNLGQGPELLIRYENEEAVDDSQLPKDRFSAERLKGVDSTLKIQPAELGDSAVYLCASSSGLATNLEQFFGPGTRLTVL.

This chain uses TRBV6-5 with TRBJ2-3; TRBD1 agrees at 7 bases. Germline CDR1 and CDR2: MNHEY and SVGAGI. The length of the CDR3 is 14 residues. The V and J ends lost 10 bases and 5 bases, in that order; junction bases with no gene match: 12. The CDR3 region is CATAWQGVRDTQYF. CDR3 sequence (DNA): TGTGCCACCGCGTGGCAGGGGGTGAGAGATACGCAGTATTTT.

The chain recombines TRBV2 with TRBJ1-2, with 8 bases aligning to TRBD1. The V gene's germline CDR1 is SNHLY and CDR2 FYNNEI. Unmatched junction bases numbered 8, after V lost 6 bases and J lost 2 bases. This CDR3 contains 15 residues. The CDR3 DNA reads TGTGCCAGCAGAGAGCAGGGGGCTATAAACTATGGCTACACCTTC. Translated, it gives CASREQGAINYGYTF.

The V and J genes are TRBV18 and TRBJ2-2; 11 positions agree with TRBD1. Germline V gene lookup returns CDR1 KGHSH and CDR2 LQKENI. The CDR3 sequence is 17 residues long. J was trimmed by 2 bases and V by 3 bases; bases with no gene match: 5. The CDR3 spells CASSPWDRGTNTGELFF. DNA of the CDR3: TGTGCCAGCTCACCCTGGGACAGGGGGACCAACACCGGGGAGCTGTTTTTT.

V usage is TRBV6-4 and J usage is TRBJ2-3, with D unclear. This CDR3 spans 15 amino acids. Germline V gene data show CDR1 as MRHNA and CDR2 as SNTAGT. Trimming shortened V by 2 bases and J by 6 bases, and 15 bases separated the two germline ends. CDR3 sequence reads: CASSDLTGPPDTQYF. The CDR3 bases are TGTGCCAGCAGTGACCTTACGGGTCCACCTGATACGCAGTATTTT.

V gene TRBV5-1 combines with J gene TRBJ1-1; D remains unclear. V lost 7 bases and J 1 base, leaving 11 bases between the germline ends. The V gene's germline CDR1 is SGHRS and CDR2 YFSETQ. The CDR3 has 13 residues. The chain's CDR3 is CASAVRENTEAFF. The CDR3, as DNA: TGCGCCAGCGCAGTGCGGGAGAACACTGAAGCTTTCTTT.

This clone was counted a single time. V is TRBV19 and J is TRBJ1-1; 9 positions match TRBD1. The germline CDR1 and CDR2 sequences are LNHDA and SQIVND (reference sequence). The CDR3 is 16 residues long. The ends lost 5 bases at V and 1 base at J; junction bases unmatched: 8. The CDR3 DNA reads as TGTGCCAGTAGTCGAACCCGGACAGGGGAGAACACTGAAGCTTTCTTT. It is translated as CASSRTRTGENTEAFF.

On this clone itself: This specimen includes other DNA sequences encoding the same CDR3. This chain joins TRBV6-5 and TRBJ1-6, with TRBD1 matching over 8 bases. Unmatched junction bases numbered 4, after V lost 2 bases and J lost 10 bases. The CDR3 contains 14 residues. Germline values: CDR1 MNHEY, CDR2 SVGAGI. The chain's CDR3 is CASSYDRGQSPLHF. CDR3 DNA sequence: TGTGCCAGCAGTTACGACAGGGGACAGTCACCCCTCCACTTT.

The chain links TRBV7-9 to TRBJ1-3; TRBD1 agrees at 11 bases. The CDR3 has 19 amino acids. V lost 5 bases and J lost 2; bases outside the gene matches: 14. Germline V gene lookup returns CDR1 SEHNR and CDR2 FQNEAQ (reference sequence). The CDR3 reads CASSQAGTGGYRAGNTIYF. The CDR3 nucleotides read TGTGCCAGCAGCCAAGCAGGGACAGGGGGTTACCGCGCTGGAAACACCATATATTTT.